A selection of T cell receptor beta chains follows, all from one sample in a study of shared clonotypes between healthy human individuals. Sequenced by immunoSEQ multiplex PCR; TCRdb stores in-frame clones only, minus some. The data contain approximately 2.5 million clones, over 85% of them singletons. The sequenced sample was naive CD4+ T cells sorted from blood. These receptors all come from a man aged 18 to 29 in good health. Each CDR3 is given with its conserved first and last residue. A D gene is named only where the DNA matches it firmly.

d_gene: NA; j_gene: TRBJ1-1; v_gene: TRBV5-8; CDR3aa: CASSLTDWDTEAFF
d_gene: NA; j_gene: TRBJ1-1; v_gene: TRBV29-1; CDR3aa: CSVESGTVVEAFF
d_gene: TRBD2; j_gene: TRBJ2-2; v_gene: TRBV6-1; CDR3aa: CATRRGEKAGELFF
d_gene: TRBD1; j_gene: TRBJ2-2; v_gene: TRBV2; CDR3aa: CASNRQGLNTGELFF
d_gene: NA; j_gene: TRBJ2-2; v_gene: TRBV6-4; CDR3aa: CASRETGHTGELFF
d_gene: NA; j_gene: TRBJ2-7; v_gene: TRBV28; CDR3aa: CASSLRHRSYEQYF
d_gene: NA; j_gene: TRBJ2-6; v_gene: TRBV25-1; CDR3aa: CASSGRGSFSGANVLTF
d_gene: NA; j_gene: TRBJ1-1; v_gene: TRBV6-5; CDR3aa: CASTRGSEAFF
d_gene: NA; j_gene: TRBJ1-1; v_gene: TRBV6-1; CDR3aa: CASRTVGNTEAFF
d_gene: TRBD2; j_gene: TRBJ2-3; v_gene: TRBV2; CDR3aa: CASVLSGRAVGTDTQYF
d_gene: NA; j_gene: TRBJ1-1; v_gene: TRBV7-9; CDR3aa: CASSYPLGPRAFF
d_gene: TRBD1; j_gene: TRBJ1-5; v_gene: TRBV19; CDR3aa: CASSFAGQGNQPQHF
d_gene: NA; j_gene: TRBJ2-7; v_gene: TRBV18; CDR3aa: CASSPLQTYEQYF
d_gene: TRBD2; j_gene: TRBJ2-1; v_gene: TRBV7-7; CDR3aa: CASSLFSGSSYNEQFF
d_gene: TRBD1; j_gene: TRBJ1-1; v_gene: TRBV7-2; CDR3aa: CASSFDREGAFF
d_gene: TRBD2; j_gene: TRBJ2-7; v_gene: TRBV5-1; CDR3aa: CASSLALAGGLSYEQYF
d_gene: TRBD1; j_gene: TRBJ2-7; v_gene: TRBV7-2; CDR3aa: CASSLEGGGTSSSYEQYF
d_gene: TRBD2; j_gene: TRBJ2-5; v_gene: TRBV28; CDR3aa: CASRKGLAIETQYF
d_gene: NA; j_gene: TRBJ2-5; v_gene: TRBV4-1; CDR3aa: CASSQVVQETQYF
d_gene: NA; j_gene: TRBJ1-6; v_gene: TRBV5-6; CDR3aa: CASTTTTGSSYNSPLHF
d_gene: NA; j_gene: TRBJ2-5; v_gene: TRBV5-4; CDR3aa: CASSLRDQETQYF
d_gene: NA; j_gene: TRBJ1-1; v_gene: TRBV6-6; CDR3aa: CASSLTGDTEAFF
d_gene: NA; j_gene: TRBJ2-5; v_gene: TRBV7-8; CDR3aa: CASSLVLGAGERETQYF
d_gene: NA; j_gene: TRBJ1-5; v_gene: TRBV2; CDR3aa: CASRDYDTTNQPQHF
d_gene: TRBD1; j_gene: TRBJ2-7; v_gene: TRBV5-6; CDR3aa: CASSSGTGISYEQYF
d_gene: TRBD2; j_gene: TRBJ2-3; v_gene: TRBV15; CDR3aa: CATKGLAGGPSTDTQYF
d_gene: NA; j_gene: TRBJ2-2; v_gene: TRBV9; CDR3aa: CASSVVPYPSNTGELFF
d_gene: TRBD1; j_gene: TRBJ2-7; v_gene: TRBV18; CDR3aa: CASSPPSGGYGYEQYF
d_gene: TRBD2; j_gene: TRBJ2-5; v_gene: TRBV11-2; CDR3aa: CASSSGGGTPKETQYF
d_gene: NA; j_gene: TRBJ1-2; v_gene: TRBV11-2; CDR3aa: CASSLDRGGNGYTF
d_gene: NA; j_gene: TRBJ1-2; v_gene: TRBV5-3; CDR3aa: CARSSRKPRADGYTF
d_gene: NA; j_gene: TRBJ2-1; v_gene: TRBV5-6; CDR3aa: CASSRLNEQFF
d_gene: NA; j_gene: TRBJ2-7; v_gene: TRBV28; CDR3aa: CASVGRQSSYEQYF
d_gene: NA; j_gene: TRBJ2-5; v_gene: TRBV18; CDR3aa: CASSPKTQETQYF